These 5 T cell receptor beta chains share one sample of origin, sequenced in a study of Ad26.COV2.S vaccination and SARS-CoV-2 variants. Data came from immunoSEQ multiplex PCR; TCRdb stores just in-frame clones and leaves some out. The sample lists over 400,000 clones, about nine tenths occurring once. Treatment of the sample: approximately 18 received Ad26.COV2.S at low or high dose, single or two shots; about 5 received placebo; per-sample allocation not given. The study sampled participants on day 63 after the first vaccine or placebo injection. The input for sequencing was peripheral blood, taken in a trial of Ad26.COV2.S vaccine versus placebo. Every receptor here comes from a person aged 18 to 59 who received the Ad26.COV2.S COVID-19 vaccine or a placebo.

The chain recombines TRBV7-9 with TRBJ1-6; possibly TRBD1 for D (6 bases). The V end was cut by 3 bases, the J end by 14 bases, with 14 bases between. This CDR3 has 13 residues. CDR1 is SEHNR and CDR2 is FQNEAQ in the germline V gene (reference sequence). CDR3 nucleotides: TGTGCCAGCAGCTTCAATGGGGGCGCATCCCTCCACTTT. It specifies CASSFNGGASLHF. Using reference TRBV7-9 and TRBJ1-6 for the parts outside the CDR3, the full variable domain is DTGVSQNPRHKITKRGQNVTFRCDPISEHNRLYWYRQTLGQGPEFLTYFQNEAQLEKSRLLSDRFSAERPKGSFSTLEIQRTEQGDSAMYLCASSFNGGASLHFGNGTRLTVT.

The J gene is TRBJ2-2, the V gene TRBV12-5, with 15 bases identical to TRBD2. The V and J ends lost 6 bases and 5 bases, in that order; junction bases with no gene match: 10. This CDR3 has 18 residues. Germline V lookup: CDR1 LGHNT, CDR2 FRNRAP. In DNA form, the CDR3 reads TGTGCTAGTGGCCCAAGGACTAGCGGGAGGGGAGGGACCGGGGAGCTGTTTTTT. The encoded protein is CASGPRTSGRGGTGELFF.

The J gene is TRBJ2-3, the V gene TRBV29-1; D is perhaps TRBD2 (5 bases). From germline, CDR1 is SQVTM and CDR2 ANQGSEA. This CDR3 is built from 14 residues. V was shortened by 2 bases and J by 1 base, with 10 bases between the two germline ends. CDR3 bases: TGCAGCGTTGAACAGCGGACCCGCACAGATACGCAGTATTTT. This codes for CSVEQRTRTDTQYF.

V is TRBV19 and J is TRBJ2-7, with D perhaps given as TRBD1 or TRBD2 (5 bases each). The CDR3 spans 20 residues. Germline assignment: CDR1 LNHDA and CDR2 SQIVND (reference sequence). Trimming took 1 base from V and 0 from J, leaving 25 bases between them. CDR3 sequence (DNA): TGTGCCAGTAGTATAGTTGGGGGACCGCGAACGGATGAAAGCTCCTACGAGCAGTACTTC. Translation gives CASSIVGGPRTDESSYEQYF.

The chain has TRBV25-1 and TRBJ1-2, with D tentatively TRBD1 (5 bases). This CDR3 has 14 residues. Trimming took off 4 bases at V and 1 base at J, with 10 bases between the two ends. CDR1 and CDR2 (germline): MGHDK, SYGVNS. The CDR3 loop is CASSGRGGNYGYTF. The CDR3 DNA reads as TGTGCCAGCAGTGGTAGGGGAGGTAACTATGGCTACACCTTC.